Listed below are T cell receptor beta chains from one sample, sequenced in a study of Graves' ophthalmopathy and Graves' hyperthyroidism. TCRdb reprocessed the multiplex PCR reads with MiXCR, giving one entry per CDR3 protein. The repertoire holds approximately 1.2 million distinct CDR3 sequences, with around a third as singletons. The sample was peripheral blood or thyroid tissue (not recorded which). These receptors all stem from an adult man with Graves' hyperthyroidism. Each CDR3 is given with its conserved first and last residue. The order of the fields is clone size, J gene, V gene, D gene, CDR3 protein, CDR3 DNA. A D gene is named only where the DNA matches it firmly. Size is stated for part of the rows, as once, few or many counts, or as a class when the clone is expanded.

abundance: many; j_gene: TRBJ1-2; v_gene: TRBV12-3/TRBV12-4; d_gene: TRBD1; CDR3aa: CASSLEGWTGDRGYTF; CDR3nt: TGTGCCAGCAGTTTAGAGGGTTGGACAGGGGATCGTGGCTACACCTTC
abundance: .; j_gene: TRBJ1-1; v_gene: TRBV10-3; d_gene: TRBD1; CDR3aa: CAISECRGRVGGTEAFF; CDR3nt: TGTGCCATCAGTGAGTGCAGGGGGCGCGTCGGTGGCACTGAAGCTTTCTTT
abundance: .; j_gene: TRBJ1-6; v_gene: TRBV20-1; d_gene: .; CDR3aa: CSAKSGVVSPLHF; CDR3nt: TGCAGTGCTAAGTCAGGGGTAGTCTCACCCCTCCACTTT
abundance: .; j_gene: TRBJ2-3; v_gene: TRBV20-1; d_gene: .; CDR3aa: CSAQTGTRTDTQYF; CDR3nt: TGCAGTGCACAGACAGGCACGCGCACAGATACGCAGTATTTT
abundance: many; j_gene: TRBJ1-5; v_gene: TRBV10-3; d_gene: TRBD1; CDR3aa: CAISDPGTGGFNQPQHF; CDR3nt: TGTGCCATCAGTGATCCCGGGACAGGGGGCTTCAATCAGCCCCAGCATTTT
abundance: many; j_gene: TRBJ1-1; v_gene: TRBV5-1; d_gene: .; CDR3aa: CASSPRGGRDTEAFF; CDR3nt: TGCGCCAGCAGCCCGCGAGGTGGGCGGGACACTGAAGCTTTCTTT
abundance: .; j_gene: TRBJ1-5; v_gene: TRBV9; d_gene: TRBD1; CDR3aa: CASSVEGAVNQPQHF; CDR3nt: TGTGCCAGCAGCGTAGAGGGGGCAGTAAATCAGCCCCAGCATTTT
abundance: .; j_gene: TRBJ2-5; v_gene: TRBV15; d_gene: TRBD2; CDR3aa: CATSVRLAGWETQYF; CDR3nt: TGTGCCACCAGCGTCCGACTAGCGGGATGGGAGACCCAGTACTTC
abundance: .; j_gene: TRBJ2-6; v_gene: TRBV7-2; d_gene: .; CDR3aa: CASSSRDGSGANVLTF; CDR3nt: TGTGCCAGCAGCTCCCGGGACGGCTCTGGGGCCAACGTCCTGACTTTC
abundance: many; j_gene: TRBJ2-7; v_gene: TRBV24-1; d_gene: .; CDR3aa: CATSELGQNYEQYF; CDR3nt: TGTGCCACCAGTGAACTCGGACAGAACTACGAGCAGTACTTC
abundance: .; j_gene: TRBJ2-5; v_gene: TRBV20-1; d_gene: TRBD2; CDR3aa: CSARISGSETQYF; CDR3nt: TGCAGTGCTAGAATAAGCGGGAGTGAGACCCAGTACTTC
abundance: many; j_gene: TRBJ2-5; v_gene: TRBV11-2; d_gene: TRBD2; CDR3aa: CASNGRASGGHLMETQYF; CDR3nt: TGTGCCAGCAACGGACGGGCTAGCGGGGGGCACTTGATGGAGACCCAGTACTTC
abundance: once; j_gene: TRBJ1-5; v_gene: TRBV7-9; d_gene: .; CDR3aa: CASSQDWQSGQPQHF; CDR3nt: TGTGCCAGCAGCCAAGATTGGCAGAGTGGGCAGCCCCAGCATTTT
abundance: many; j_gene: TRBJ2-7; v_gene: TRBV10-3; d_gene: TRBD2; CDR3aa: CASSPGLAQYEQYF; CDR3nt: TGTGCCAGCAGCCCGGGACTAGCACAGTACGAGCAGTACTTC
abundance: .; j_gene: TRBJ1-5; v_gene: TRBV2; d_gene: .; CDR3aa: CASSFLQGTYQPQHF; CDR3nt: TGTGCCAGCAGTTTTCTGCAGGGGACCTATCAGCCCCAGCATTTT
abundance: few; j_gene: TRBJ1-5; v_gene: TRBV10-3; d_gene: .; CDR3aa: CAINSGDNQPQHF; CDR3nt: TGTGCCATCAATTCAGGGGATAATCAGCCCCAGCATTTT
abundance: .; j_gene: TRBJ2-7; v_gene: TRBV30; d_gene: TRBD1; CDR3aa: CAWSKKGQGASEQYF; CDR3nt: TGTGCCTGGAGTAAAAAGGGACAGGGGGCATCCGAGCAGTACTTC
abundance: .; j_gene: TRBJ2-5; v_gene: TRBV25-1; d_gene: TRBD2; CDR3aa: CASSQVAAGAIEETQYF; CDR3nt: TGTGCCAGCAGCCAAGTGGCAGCGGGAGCTATAGAAGAGACCCAGTACTTC
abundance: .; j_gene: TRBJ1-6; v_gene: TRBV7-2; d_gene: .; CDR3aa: CASSLFSLSSYNSPLHF; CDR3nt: TGTGCCAGCAGCTTATTTTCCCTAAGCTCCTATAATTCACCCCTCCACTTT
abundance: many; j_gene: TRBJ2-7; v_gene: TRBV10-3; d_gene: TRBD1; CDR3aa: CAISPTGAYEQYF; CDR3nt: TGTGCCATCTCGCCGACAGGGGCCTACGAGCAGTACTTC
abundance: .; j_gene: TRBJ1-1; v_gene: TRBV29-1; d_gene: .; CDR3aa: CSVGGGGSNTEAFF; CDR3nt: TGCAGCGTTGGCGGTGGGGGCTCGAACACTGAAGCTTTCTTT
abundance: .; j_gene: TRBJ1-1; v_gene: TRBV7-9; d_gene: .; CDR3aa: CASSYRVRAFF; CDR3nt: TGTGCCAGCAGCTACAGGGTTCGAGCTTTCTTT
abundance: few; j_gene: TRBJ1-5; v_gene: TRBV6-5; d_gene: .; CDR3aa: CASSYLGYHQPQHF; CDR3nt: TGTGCCAGCAGTTATCTGGGGTACCATCAGCCCCAGCATTTT
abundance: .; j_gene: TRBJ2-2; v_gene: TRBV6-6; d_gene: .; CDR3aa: CASSRPVVGRITGELFF; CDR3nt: TGTGCCAGCAGTCGCCCGGTGGTGGGTCGGATCACCGGGGAGCTGTTTTTT
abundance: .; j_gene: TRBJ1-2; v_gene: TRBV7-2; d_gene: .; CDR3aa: CASSQWAPIQGNGYTF; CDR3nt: TGTGCCAGCAGCCAGTGGGCTCCTATACAGGGAAATGGCTACACCTTC
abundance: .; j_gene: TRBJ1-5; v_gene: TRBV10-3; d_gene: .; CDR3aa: CAIRGGGIWGQHF; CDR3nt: TGTGCCATCAGGGGCGGGGGAATCTGGGGTCAGCATTTT
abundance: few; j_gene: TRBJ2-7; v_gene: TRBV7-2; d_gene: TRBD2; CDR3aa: CASSRGYGRAYEQYF; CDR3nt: TGTGCCAGCAGCCGAGGGTACGGGAGGGCCTACGAGCAGTACTTC
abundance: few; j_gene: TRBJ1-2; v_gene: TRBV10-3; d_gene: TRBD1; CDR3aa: CAISERDRDGYTF; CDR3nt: TGTGCCATCAGTGAGCGGGACAGGGACGGCTACACCTTC
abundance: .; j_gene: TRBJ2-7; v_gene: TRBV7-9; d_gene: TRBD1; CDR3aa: CASSPRPGTGNEQYF; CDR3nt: TGTGCCAGCAGCCCTCGTCCCGGGACAGGGAACGAGCAGTACTTC
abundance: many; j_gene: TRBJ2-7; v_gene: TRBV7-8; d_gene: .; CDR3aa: CASSLAFGTSYEQYF; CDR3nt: TGTGCCAGCAGCTTAGCATTTGGAACCTCCTACGAGCAGTACTTC
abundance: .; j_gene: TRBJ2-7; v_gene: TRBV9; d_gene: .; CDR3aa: CASSAGTNQAFYEQYF; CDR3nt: TGTGCCAGCAGCGCGGGGACGAATCAAGCGTTCTACGAGCAGTACTTC
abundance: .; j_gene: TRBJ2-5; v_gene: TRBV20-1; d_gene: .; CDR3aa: CSAWDVQETQYF; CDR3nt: TGCAGTGCCTGGGACGTACAAGAGACCCAGTACTTC
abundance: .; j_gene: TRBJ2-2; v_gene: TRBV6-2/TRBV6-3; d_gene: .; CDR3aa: CASSYSPRGELFF; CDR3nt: TGTGCCAGCAGTTACTCGCCTCGGGGGGAGCTGTTTTTT
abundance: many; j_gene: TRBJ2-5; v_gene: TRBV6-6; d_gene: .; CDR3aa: CASSYSGLTEYF; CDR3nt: TGTGCCAGCAGTTACTCGGGACTCACGGAGTACTTC
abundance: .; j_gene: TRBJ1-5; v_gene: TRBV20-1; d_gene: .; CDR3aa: CSASFGASYQPQHF; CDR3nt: TGCAGTGCTAGTTTTGGGGCATCCTATCAGCCCCAGCATTTT
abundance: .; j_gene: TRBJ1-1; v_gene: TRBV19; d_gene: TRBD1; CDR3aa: CASMLTGQGFFLWAFF; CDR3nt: TGTGCCAGTATGCTCACGGGACAGGGGTTCTTTTTATGGGCTTTCTTT
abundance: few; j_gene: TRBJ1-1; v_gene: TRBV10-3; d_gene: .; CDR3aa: CAITDGVFSTEAFF; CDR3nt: TGTGCCATAACCGACGGGGTTTTTAGCACTGAAGCTTTCTTT
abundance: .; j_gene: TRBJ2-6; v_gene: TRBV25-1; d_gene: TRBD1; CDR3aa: CASSDNRGAGANVLTF; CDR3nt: TGTGCCAGCAGTGATAACAGGGGGGCCGGGGCCAACGTCCTGACTTTC
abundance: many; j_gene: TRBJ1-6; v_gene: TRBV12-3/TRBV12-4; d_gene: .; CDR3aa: CATSQGYNSPLHF; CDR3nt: TGTGCCACCTCACAAGGCTATAATTCACCCCTCCACTTT
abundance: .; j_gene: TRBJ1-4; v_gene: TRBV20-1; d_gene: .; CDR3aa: CSARDTLPGANEKLFF; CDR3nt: TGCAGTGCTAGAGATACTTTACCCGGAGCTAATGAAAAACTGTTTTTT
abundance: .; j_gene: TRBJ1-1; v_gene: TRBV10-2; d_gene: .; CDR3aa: CASSVGGDGNTEAFF; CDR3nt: TGCGCCAGCAGTGTTGGAGGGGACGGAAACACTGAAGCTTTCTTT
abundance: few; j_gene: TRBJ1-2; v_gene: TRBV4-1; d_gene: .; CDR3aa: CASSQALFGTPDYGYTF; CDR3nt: TGCGCCAGCAGCCAGGCACTATTCGGGACACCCGACTATGGCTACACCTTC
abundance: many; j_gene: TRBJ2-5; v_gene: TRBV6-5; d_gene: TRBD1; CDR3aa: CASSYLRGQGQETQYF; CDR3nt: TGTGCCAGCAGTTACTTGAGGGGACAGGGGCAAGAGACCCAGTACTTC
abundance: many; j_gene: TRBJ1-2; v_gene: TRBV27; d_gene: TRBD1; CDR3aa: CASSPRTGHGYTF; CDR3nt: TGTGCCAGCAGTCCACGGACAGGACATGGCTACACCTTC
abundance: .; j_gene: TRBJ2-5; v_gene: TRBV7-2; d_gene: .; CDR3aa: CASSSVTGPQETQYF; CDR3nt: TGTGCCAGCAGCTCAGTCACAGGGCCGCAAGAGACCCAATACTTC
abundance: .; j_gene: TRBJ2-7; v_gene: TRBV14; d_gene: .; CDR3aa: CASSQTSRTYEQYF; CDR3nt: TGTGCCAGCAGCCAGACAAGTCGAACCTACGAGCAGTACTTC
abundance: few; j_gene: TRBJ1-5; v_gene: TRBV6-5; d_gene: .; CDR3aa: CASSPAGSGARQPQHF; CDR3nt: TGTGCCAGCAGTCCCGCCGGGAGCGGGGCTCGTCAGCCCCAGCATTTT
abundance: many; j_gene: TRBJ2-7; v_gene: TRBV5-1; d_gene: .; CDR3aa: CASSEQGTEQYF; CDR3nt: TGCGCCAGCAGCGAACAGGGTACCGAGCAGTACTTC